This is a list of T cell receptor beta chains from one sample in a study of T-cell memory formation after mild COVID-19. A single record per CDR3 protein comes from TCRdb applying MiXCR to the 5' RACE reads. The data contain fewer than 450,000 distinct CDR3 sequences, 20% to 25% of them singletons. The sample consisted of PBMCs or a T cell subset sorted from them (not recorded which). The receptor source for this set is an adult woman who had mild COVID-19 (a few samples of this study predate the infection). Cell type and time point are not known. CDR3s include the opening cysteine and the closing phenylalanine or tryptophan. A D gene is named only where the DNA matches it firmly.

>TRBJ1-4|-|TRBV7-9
CASSLVGGNEKLFF
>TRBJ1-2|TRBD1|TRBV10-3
CAIMPGGGVDGYTF
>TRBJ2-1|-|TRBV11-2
CASSFTAADLEFF
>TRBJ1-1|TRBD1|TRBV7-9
CASSRQQGANGEAFF
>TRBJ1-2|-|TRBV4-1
CASSQDSAINYGYTF
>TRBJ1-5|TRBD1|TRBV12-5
CASGLSGTGGRQPQHF
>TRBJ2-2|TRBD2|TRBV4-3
CASSQNQILSGMGTGELFF
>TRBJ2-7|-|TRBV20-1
CSARAPAEGDEQYF
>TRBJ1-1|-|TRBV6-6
CATTQGGTEAFF
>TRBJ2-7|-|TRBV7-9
CASSLALPEQYF
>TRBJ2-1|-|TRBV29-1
CSGSLTPYNEQFF
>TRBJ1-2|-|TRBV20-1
CSASALGQPGGYGYTF
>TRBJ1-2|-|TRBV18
CASSPLLERTNYGYTF
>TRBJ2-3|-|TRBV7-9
CASSSQGTDTQYF
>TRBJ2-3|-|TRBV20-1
CSARDRPQAITDTQYF
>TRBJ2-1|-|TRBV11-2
CASTLGAGFSNEQFF
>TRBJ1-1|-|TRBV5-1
CASSSLGEDTEAFF
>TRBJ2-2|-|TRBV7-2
CASSLGWGLTGELFF
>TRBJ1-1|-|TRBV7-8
CASSHTASGIMNTEAFF
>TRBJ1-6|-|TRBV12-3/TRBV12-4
CASSLPGKSPLHF
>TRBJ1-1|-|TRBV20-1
CSGEANTEAFF
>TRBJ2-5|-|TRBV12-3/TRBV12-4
CASSTRPGGRGDQYF
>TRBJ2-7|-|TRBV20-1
CSVSGTPYEQYF
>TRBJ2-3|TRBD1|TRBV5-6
CASSAAGTGGEWTDTQYF
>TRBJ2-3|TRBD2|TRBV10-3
CAISESKLAGEGDTQYF
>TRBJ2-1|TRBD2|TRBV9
CASSVRSAGGNEQFF
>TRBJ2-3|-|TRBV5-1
CASSLEGVKDTQYF
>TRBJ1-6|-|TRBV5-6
CASSLVDSALYSPLHF
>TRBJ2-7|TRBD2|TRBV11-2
CASSLGLAGDSEQYF
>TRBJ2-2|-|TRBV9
CASSPSGYGAGELFF
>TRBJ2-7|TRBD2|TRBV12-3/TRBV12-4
CASRDLAGDEQYF
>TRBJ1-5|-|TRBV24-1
CATSLGGEATQHF
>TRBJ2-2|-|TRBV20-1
CSATSGTHTGELFF
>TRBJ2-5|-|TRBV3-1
CASTSSGGRAETQYF
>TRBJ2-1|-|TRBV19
CASSVGLEQFF
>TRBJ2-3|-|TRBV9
CASSVEGWTLTDTQYF
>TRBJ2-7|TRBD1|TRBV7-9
CASSPGQLKSYEQYF
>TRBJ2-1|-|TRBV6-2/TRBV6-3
CASSASDEEQFF